Listed here are 28 T cell receptor beta chains from one sample, sequenced in a study of identical twins. TCRdb reprocessed the 5' RACE reads via MiXCR and lists one record per CDR3 protein. The repertoire holds 1.5 million to 2 million distinct CDR3 sequences, with about 32% as singletons. The material sequenced was cord blood. These receptors originate from a newborn girl in good health.

This clonotype was counted only a few times. The chain has TRBV5-1 and TRBJ2-5; perhaps TRBD1 as D (6 bases). Between the trimmed V and J ends, which lost 3 bases and 2 bases, there was a span of 20 bases. Germline values: CDR1 SGHRS, CDR2 YFSETQ. This CDR3 region has 17 residues. CDR3 in amino acids: CASSSLGQSALQETQYF. The CDR3 bases are TGCGCCAGCAGCTCTTTGGGACAATCCGCTCTGCAAGAGACCCAGTACTTC.

This clonotype was counted a few times. This chain joins TRBV28 and TRBJ1-4; D possibly corresponds to TRBD1 (6 bases). The CDR3 consists of 15 residues. V was cut by 7 bases and J by 5 bases, with 17 bases left in between. Per the germline V gene, CDR1 is MDHEN and CDR2 is SYDVKM. The CDR3 DNA reads TGTGCCAGCACCGTACCAGGGGCCCCGAATGAAAAACTGTTTTTT. It yields the protein CASTVPGAPNEKLFF.

This clonotype showed up just a few times. The J gene is TRBJ1-2, the V gene TRBV28, with 7 bases aligning to TRBD1. The CDR3 is 13 amino acids. Looked up from germline, CDR1 is MDHEN and CDR2 is SYDVKM. J lost 7 bases, V lost 1 base, and 3 bases had no gene match. CDR3 sequence (DNA): TGTGCCAGCAGTTTATACAGGGGTGGTGGCTACACCTTC. Amino acid sequence: CASSLYRGGGYTF.

Written as DNA, the CDR3 is TGTGCCAGCAGTGAAGCCCGGGGGGCGGGGCAGTTCTTC. Amino acids: CASSEARGAGQFF. The chain is built from TRBV6-1 and TRBJ2-1, with a weak D call TRBD2 (7 bases). This CDR3 has 13 residues. V was pared by 0 bases and J by 12 bases, with 12 bases between. Germline assignment: CDR1 MNHNS and CDR2 SASEGT.

This clonotype was seen only a few times. The J gene is TRBJ1-6, the V gene TRBV5-5; D not certain. The CDR3 is 15 amino acids. Looked up from germline, CDR1 is SGHKS and CDR2 is YYEKEE (reference sequence). V was clipped by 3 bases and J by 0 bases, with 7 bases between them. The CDR3 region is CASSSHPSYNSPLHF. The CDR3 region has the DNA TGTGCCAGCAGCTCGCACCCCTCCTATAATTCACCCCTCCACTTT.

The rearrangement joins TRBV20-1 to TRBJ2-3; 9 bases align to TRBD1. Losses at the gene ends were 3 bases for V and 1 base for J; bases not matched to a gene: 5. The CDR3 sequence is 15 residues long. Germline V lookup: CDR1 DFQATT, CDR2 SNEGSKA (reference sequence). DNA of the CDR3: TGCAGTGCTAGGTCGGGGACAGGGCGCACAGATACGCAGTATTTT. Amino acid sequence: CSARSGTGRTDTQYF.

This clonotype has a handful of counts. J is TRBJ1-2 and V is TRBV11-2, with 12 bases that match TRBD1. Looked up from germline, CDR1 is SGHAT and CDR2 is FQNNGV. The V and J ends lost 0 bases and 5 bases, in that order; junction bases with no gene match: 7. The CDR3 has 17 residues. CDR3 residues: CASSLEPGQGAGYGYTF. CDR3 DNA: TGTGCCAGCAGCTTAGAACCGGGACAGGGGGCAGGTTATGGCTACACCTTC.

This clonotype was found many times. The chain links TRBV29-1 to TRBJ2-3; TRBD1 aligns across 7 bases. CDR1 and CDR2 from the germline V gene are SQVTM and ANQGSEA. The CDR3 totals 14 residues. J gave up 2 bases and V 4 bases, and 6 bases lay outside the gene matches. The CDR3, as DNA: TGCAGCGTTGTGACAGGGATCTCCACAGATACGCAGTATTTT. This sequence encodes CSVVTGISTDTQYF.

This clonotype was found a few times. The chain employs TRBV12-3 or TRBV12-4 and TRBJ2-1, with 15 bases fitting TRBD2. The CDR3 is 15 amino acids. Unmatched junction bases numbered 7, after V lost 5 bases and J lost 11 bases. The CDR3 coding sequence is TGTGCCAGCAGTCCCAGGACTAGCGGGAGGGCTCAGCAGTTCTTC. It specifies CASSPRTSGRAQQFF.

This clonotype was counted only a few times. This chain's CDR3 is CASTSRGGYNEQFF. The CDR3 DNA sequence: TGTGCCAGCACCTCTAGGGGGGGATACAATGAGCAGTTCTTC. The chain employs TRBV7-2 and TRBJ2-1; tentatively, D is TRBD2 (7 bases). Germline V gene data show CDR1 as SGHTA and CDR2 as FQGNSA. The CDR3 is 14 residues long. V dropped 7 bases and J dropped 4 bases, with 14 bases sitting between them.

The J gene is TRBJ1-2, the V gene TRBV21-1; no DNA check was done on the table's D call, TRBD1. TRBV21-1 is annotated as a pseudogene. This CDR3 contains 14 residues. The CDR3 bases are TGTGCCAGCAGCAAAACAGGGGGCGGCTATGGCTACACCTTC. Encoded protein: CASSKTGGGYGYTF.

The chain combines TRBV20-1 with TRBJ2-3; TRBD1 matches 10 bases. The germline CDR1 and CDR2 sequences are DFQATT and SNEGSKA (reference sequence). CDR3 length: 13 amino acids. V trimming: 6 bases; J trimming: 7 bases; junction bases outside the gene matches: 7. CDR3 region: CSAGGTGAYTQYF. CDR3 sequence (DNA): TGCAGTGCCGGCGGGACAGGGGCCTATACGCAGTATTTT.

In its sample, this clonotype was seen a few times. V is TRBV21-1 and J is TRBJ2-1; the listed D gene, TRBD2, was not tested against the DNA. TRBV21-1 is deemed a pseudogene. The CDR3 has 20 residues. In DNA form, the CDR3 reads TGTGCCAGCAGCAAAGGAGAACCGGGACTAGCGGGGGGGCCCTACAATGAGCAGTTCTTC. Residues: CASSKGEPGLAGGPYNEQFF.

The V call is TRBV12-3 or TRBV12-4, the J call TRBJ2-5; D gene unclear. The CDR3 is made up of 14 amino acids. The V and J ends lost 6 bases and 0 bases respectively, with 11 bases between them. Written as DNA, the CDR3 is TGTGCCAGCAGAGAGAAGGCGTACCAAGAGACCCAGTACTTC. This codes for CASREKAYQETQYF.

This clonotype was seen more than once but under ten times. V is TRBV4-2 and J is TRBJ2-3; TRBD2 is a possible D gene (5 bases). Germline V CDR1 and CDR2: LGHNA, YNFKEQ. Trimming cost V 4 bases and J 0 bases, with 14 bases left between them. This CDR3 region has 16 residues. CDR3 coding DNA: TGTGCCAGCAGCCCCAACGACTATCCGAGCACAGATACGCAGTATTTT. This encodes CASSPNDYPSTDTQYF.

This clonotype has only a few counts. V gene TRBV15 combines with J gene TRBJ2-3, with 7 bases that match TRBD1. The CDR3 is 18 amino acids. CDR1 and CDR2 from the germline V gene are LNHNV and YYDKDF (reference sequence). V shed 0 bases, J shed 0 bases, and the junction held 9 bases outside the gene matches. In DNA form, the CDR3 reads TGTGCCACCAGCAGAGATCCCCAAGGGGGCTCTAGCACAGATACGCAGTATTTT. Translated, it gives CATSRDPQGGSSTDTQYF. Supplemented by reference TRBV15 and TRBJ2-3, the full variable domain reads DAMVIQNPRYQVTQFGKPVTLSCSQTLNHNVMYWYQQKSSQAPKLLFHYYDKDFNNEADTPDNFQSRRPNTSFCFLDIRSPGLGDTAMYLCATSRDPQGGSSTDTQYFGPGTRLTVL.

This clonotype has just a few counts. Here the CDR3 reads CASSTGQVNTEAFF. In DNA form, the CDR3 reads TGTGCCAGCAGCACCGGACAGGTGAACACTGAAGCTTTCTTT. The chain carries TRBV5-4 and TRBJ1-1; 7 bases agree with TRBD1. The CDR3 has 14 residues. The J segment lost 0 bases and the V segment lost 4 bases, leaving 3 bases of the junction unmatched. The germline V gene encodes CDR1 SGHNT and CDR2 YYREEE (reference sequence).

V and J are TRBV7-9 and TRBJ1-2; D might be TRBD1 (6 bases). V was shortened by 1 base and J by 5 bases, with 17 bases between the two germline ends. This CDR3 spans 16 amino acids. Germline V lookup: CDR1 SEHNR, CDR2 FQNEAQ (reference sequence). The CDR3 here is CASSLGDFGGPYGYTF. The CDR3 DNA reads TGTGCCAGCAGCTTAGGGGATTTTGGGGGCCCTTATGGCTACACCTTC.

In nucleotides, the CDR3 is TGCGCCAGCAGTTCCGAGGGGAACTATGGCTACACCTTC. Protein: CASSSEGNYGYTF. V is TRBV5-1 and J is TRBJ1-2; TRBD1 might be the D (5 bases). Per germline, CDR1 SGHRS and CDR2 YFSETQ. The CDR3 consists of 13 residues. The V end was cut by 5 bases, the J end by 2 bases, with 10 bases between.

This clonotype was detected a few times. The CDR3 sequence: CASSVREYETQYF. CDR3 nucleotides: TGTGCCAGCAGCGTGCGGGAGTACGAGACCCAGTACTTC. This rearrangement joins TRBV9 to TRBJ2-5; 7 bases line up with TRBD2. The CDR3 is 13 amino acids. Trimming cost V 2 bases and J 5 bases; bases outside gene matches: 3. Germline V gives CDR1 SGDLS, CDR2 YYNGEE.

V and J are TRBV29-1 and TRBJ1-1; D remains ambiguous. From germline, CDR1 is SQVTM and CDR2 ANQGSEA. The V and J ends lost 2 bases and 4 bases respectively, with 8 bases between them. The CDR3 has 12 amino acids. CDR3 DNA sequence: TGCAGCGTTGAAAGGGCTGGCACTGAAGCTTTCTTT. Residues: CSVERAGTEAFF.

The chain recombines TRBV7-6 with TRBJ2-1; D possibly corresponds to TRBD2 (6 bases). Between the trimmed V and J ends, which lost 1 base and 5 bases, there was a span of 9 bases. The CDR3 spans 14 residues. The germline V gene encodes CDR1 SGHVS and CDR2 FNYEAQ. The CDR3 reads CASSLGIADNEQFF. The CDR3 region has the DNA TGTGCCAGCAGCTTAGGGATAGCGGACAATGAGCAGTTCTTC.

This clonotype was detected a few times. The rearrangement joins TRBV7-9 to TRBJ2-3; the D call may be TRBD1 or TRBD2 (5 bases each). CDR3 length equals 16 residues. Trimming stripped 2 bases from V and 2 bases from J, with 14 bases between. Germline-derived CDR1 and CDR2 are SEHNR and FQNEAQ (reference sequence). This CDR3 is CASSLLGATVTDTQYF. As DNA, the CDR3 is TGTGCCAGCAGCTTACTCGGGGCTACAGTCACAGATACGCAGTATTTT.

CDR3 in DNA: TGTGCCAGCAGTCGGGACAGCCACAACAGTGAGCAGTTCTTC. Translating it yields CASSRDSHNSEQFF. V gene TRBV7-2 combines with J gene TRBJ2-1, with 7 bases matching TRBD1. This CDR3 spans 14 amino acids. V shed 6 bases, J shed 9 bases, and the junction held 11 bases outside the gene matches. Germline CDR1 and CDR2: SGHTA and FQGNSA.

This clonotype was counted only a few times. The chain employs TRBV6-1 and TRBJ1-1, with TRBD1 as a possible D gene (5 bases). Trimming removed 5 bases from V and 13 bases from J, with 17 bases in between. This CDR3 is 12 amino acids long. Germline assignment: CDR1 MNHNS and CDR2 SASEGT. DNA of the CDR3: TGTGCCAGCAGTACAGGTTACTCCGCTGATTTCTTT. Translated, it gives CASSTGYSADFF.

V is TRBV11-1 and J is TRBJ2-7; 9 bases match TRBD1. The ends lost 4 bases at V and 2 bases at J; junction bases unmatched: 6. The length of the CDR3 is 15 residues. Per the germline V gene, CDR1 is SGHAT and CDR2 is FQDESV (reference sequence). Here the CDR3 DNA reads TGTGCCAGCAGCTCAAGGACAGGGGCCGCCTACGAGCAGTACTTC. Its protein is CASSSRTGAAYEQYF.

The chain recombines TRBV20-1 with TRBJ2-1; D not resolved. The DNA end lines up better with TRBJ2-7; the J call may be wrong. The germline CDR1 and CDR2 sequences are DFQATT and SNEGSKA (reference sequence). This CDR3 region has 13 residues. The CDR3 region is CSARGAQFYEQYF. In DNA form, the CDR3 reads TGCAGTGCTAGAGGGGCTCAGTTCTACGAGCAGTACTTC.

The J gene is TRBJ2-7, the V gene TRBV7-9; D unclear. The V end lost 3 bases, the J end lost 2 bases, and 8 bases lay between the germline ends. The CDR3 length is 13 residues. Germline V gene data show CDR1 as SEHNR and CDR2 as FQNEAQ (reference sequence). In DNA form, the CDR3 reads TGTGCCAGCAGCTTGTCCAGTACCTACGAGCAGTACTTC. Residues: CASSLSSTYEQYF.